A selection of T cell receptor beta chains follows, all from one sample in a study. TCRdb used MiXCR to reprocess the 5' RACE reads, holding one entry per CDR3 protein. The sample contains roughly 45,000 distinct CDR3 sequences, 30% of which appear only once. The sequenced sample consisted of tumor-infiltrating memory CD4+ T cells sorted from the breast tumor. The receptors come from a female donor with breast cancer. CDR3s leave out the opening cysteine and the closing phenylalanine or tryptophan.

V gene,CDR3 length,CDR3 protein
TRBV5-6,13,ASSGRSSGANVLT
TRBV20-1,11,SSNQGGGREQY
TRBV7-2,14,ASSLGGDRPNSPLH
TRBV6-5,14,ASRSPMSGHDDTQY
TRBV15,12,ATSRDTQVNGYT
TRBV7-8,13,ASSGRTGVGDEQF
TRBV7-2,12,VSSQTAASLEQY
TRBV7-6,10,ASRGNTGELF
TRBV4-2,15,ASSETRASGLKETQY
TRBV6-5,13,ASRWSGQGGTEQY
TRBV7-2,10,ASSLGEGELF
TRBV3-1,13,ASSQAGAGANVLT
TRBV30,13,AWSWIGVLTDTQY
TRBV13,11,ASSLAVGETQY
TRBV5-4,13,ASSQRDSVTYEQY
TRBV6-5,11,ASSYRTGFEQY
TRBV18,13,ASSPPGGDGTEAF
TRBV25-1,12,ASSFEGAAYEQY
TRBV29-1,12,SVEEGTGTGELF
TRBV12-3/TRBV12-4,8,AISPDTQY
TRBV29-1,9,SVDQYEKLF
TRBV6-1,8,ASSLNIQY
TRBV5-1,11,ASRESAPYEQY
TRBV7-9,13,ASRASSGGGETQY
TRBV5-1,13,ASSLRVRDNSPLH
TRBV30,12,AWSRDRAQETQY
TRBV12-3/TRBV12-4,12,ASRRTGRGYEQY
TRBV11-3,14,ASSQGLLARGETQY
TRBV20-1,9,SASLVTEAF
TRBV5-1,11,ASTDPNAVEQY
TRBV20-1,11,SAYISGNTEAF
TRBV18,11,ASSPDRGAEAF
TRBV7-3,15,ASSLRWGNVNTGELF
TRBV7-9,13,ASSFVRGGGEKLF
TRBV28,11,ASMGDLTDTQY
TRBV2,10,ATNRDWDEQY
TRBV7-6,16,ASSLGGGRAGSHNEQF
TRBV9,11,ASSAQGTGELF
TRBV5-1,11,ASSSGVGEKLF
TRBV11-1,14,ASSLMKQGISNEQF
TRBV4-3,13,ASSQVDRGGNTIY
TRBV20-1,13,SAHTARLTRDTQY
TRBV12-3/TRBV12-4,11,ASSFKSTYEQY
TRBV12-3/TRBV12-4,12,ASSPDGGSGSQY
TRBV5-1,14,ASSGTGYSGYNEQF
TRBV28,13,ASRIVEGGNYGYT
TRBV7-3,12,ASSLTHGADTQY
TRBV6-1,11,ASSEVTGRGYT
TRBV28,11,ASSTGTDYGYT
TRBV27,16,ASAPSGPGFLSNQPQH
TRBV5-5,16,ASSLAGSGGPRTGELF
TRBV9,15,ASSVSRLAGEDNEQF
TRBV4-2,13,ASSRSRDTSYGYT
TRBV7-9,13,ASSSRLETTGELF
TRBV20-1,14,SAESGLLMGGTEAF